Following are 13 T cell receptor beta chains from one sample sequenced in a study of cytomegalovirus exposure and HLA in healthy donors. PCR was performed using 60 Vbeta and 13 Jbeta primers. Clones were read by immunoSEQ multiplex PCR, and TCRdb kept only the in-frame ones, dropping some. The sample consists of 120,000 to 150,000 clones, around 80% of them appearing once. The sequenced sample was PBMCs. The receptors shown here come from a boy aged 2-9 years in good health and CMV-seronegative.

V usage is TRBV5-1 and J usage is TRBJ1-2; tentatively, D is TRBD1 (5 bases). The length of the CDR3 is 13 residues. Trimming pared 0 bases from V and 4 bases from J, leaving 7 bases between. The germline V gene has CDR1 SGHRS and CDR2 YFSETQ. CDR3 bases: TGCGCCAGCAGCTTGGTACAGGCCTATGGCTACACCTTC. This codes for CASSLVQAYGYTF. Full variable domain (rest looked up from reference TRBV5-1 and TRBJ1-2): KAGVTQTPRYLIKTRGQQVTLSCSPISGHRSVSWYQQTPGQGLQFLFEYFSETQRNKGNFPGRFSGRQFSNSRSEMNVSTLELGDSALYLCASSLVQAYGYTFGSGTRLTVV.

V gene TRBV6-1 combines with J gene TRBJ2-3; 10 bases align to TRBD2. Germline V gene sequence: CDR1 MNHNS, CDR2 SASEGT. V gave up 1 base and J gave up 5 bases; unmatched junction bases: 3. The CDR3 consists of 15 residues. CDR3 DNA sequence: TGTGCCAGCAGTGAAGTCTCTAGCGGGGGAGATACGCAGTATTTT. Its protein is CASSEVSSGGDTQYF.

The chain is built from TRBV5-1 and TRBJ1-4, with D possibly TRBD1 on 5 matching bases. The CDR3 spans 14 residues. The ends were cut back, 3 bases at V and 10 bases at J, with 16 bases in the middle. From germline, CDR1 is SGHRS and CDR2 YFSETQ. CDR3 DNA sequence: TGCGCCAGCAGCTCAACACAGGACCATCGAAAACTGTTTTTT. Translating gives CASSSTQDHRKLFF.

This clone was detected only a few times. The chain links TRBV7-8 to TRBJ2-1, with D possibly matching TRBD2 (5 bases). The V end was cut by 2 bases, the J end by 8 bases, with 16 bases between. Germline V lookup: CDR1 SGHVS, CDR2 FQNEAQ. The CDR3 length is 15 residues. CDR3 coding DNA: TGTGCCAGCAGCTTACGGGATCCCCTCTTAGATGAGCAGTTCTTC. As protein: CASSLRDPLLDEQFF.

The chain is built from TRBV27 and TRBJ2-7; D is perhaps TRBD1 (6 bases). Germline V gene sequence: CDR1 MNHEY, CDR2 SMNVEV (reference sequence). This CDR3 comprises 14 residues. V was pared by 5 bases and J by 2 bases, with 13 bases between. CDR3 coding DNA: TGTGCCAGCAGTAGGGGGACGACACCCTACGAGCAGTACTTC. Protein sequence: CASSRGTTPYEQYF.

The table lists this clone with a few counts. The CDR3 region is CASSLQGSSQTSTDTQYF. The CDR3 DNA reads TGTGCCAGCAGCCTGCAGGGGTCATCACAGACTAGCACAGATACGCAGTATTTT. The V gene is TRBV7-3, the J gene TRBJ2-3; perhaps TRBD1 as D (6 bases). This CDR3 has 18 residues. The V gene's germline CDR1 is SGHTA and CDR2 FQGTGA. Between the trimmed V and J ends, which lost 5 bases and 0 bases, there was a span of 21 bases.

V and J are TRBV18 and TRBJ1-1; 7 nucleotides line up with TRBD1. V shed 0 bases and J 4 bases; nucleotides not matched to a gene: 2. The CDR3 has 14 amino acids. Germline V lookup: CDR1 KGHSH, CDR2 LQKENI. The CDR3 loop reads CASSPPAGGTEAFF. The CDR3 DNA reads as TGTGCCAGCTCACCACCGGCAGGGGGCACTGAAGCTTTCTTT.

J is TRBJ1-4 and V is TRBV6-5; possible D gene TRBD1, 5 bases. The V and J ends lost 1 base and 8 bases respectively, with 14 bases between them. The length of the CDR3 is 15 residues. Germline CDR1 and CDR2: MNHEY and SVGAGI. The CDR3 sequence: CASSYYRGGGEKLFF. CDR3 sequence (DNA): TGTGCCAGCAGTTACTATCGGGGGGGTGGGGAAAAACTGTTTTTT.

The chain carries TRBV7-9 and TRBJ2-3, with unresolved D. Germline assignment: CDR1 SEHNR and CDR2 FQNEAQ (reference sequence). There are 12 residues in the CDR3. V dropped 3 bases and J dropped 5 bases, with 6 bases sitting between them. Here the CDR3 DNA reads TGTGCCAGCAGCTTCTCCGTAGATACGCAGTATTTT. It encodes CASSFSVDTQYF. The whole variable domain, remainder taken from reference TRBV7-9 and TRBJ2-3, is DTGVSQNPRHKITKRGQNVTFRCDPISEHNRLYWYRQTLGQGPEFLTYFQNEAQLEKSRLLSDRFSAERPKGSFSTLEIQRTEQGDSAMYLCASSFSVDTQYFGPGTRLTVL.

The chain couples TRBV11-2 to TRBJ2-1; unclear D gene. This CDR3 is 13 amino acids long. Germline CDR1 is SGHAT and CDR2 is FQNNGV. V shed 1 base and J shed 4 bases, with 5 bases lying between them. CDR3 region: CASSLVLYNEQFF. The DNA for the CDR3 is TGTGCCAGCAGCTTAGTGTTATACAATGAGCAGTTCTTC.

J is TRBJ1-1 and V is TRBV28; D not resolved. Trimming removed 4 bases at V and 2 bases at J, with 11 bases between. The germline CDR1 and CDR2 sequences are MDHEN and SYDVKM. CDR3 size: 14 residues. CDR3 loop: CASSWALLNTEAFF. The CDR3 nucleotides are TGTGCCAGCAGTTGGGCCCTTTTAAACACTGAAGCTTTCTTT.

The chain has TRBV9 and TRBJ2-1, with a weak D call TRBD2 (5 bases). V shed 1 base and J shed 0 bases, with 14 bases lying between them. The CDR3 spans 17 residues. CDR1 SGDLS and CDR2 YYNGEE come from the germline V gene. In DNA form, the CDR3 reads TGTGCCAGCAGCGTACCACGGAGCGGAAGCTCCTACAATGAGCAGTTCTTC. Its protein product is CASSVPRSGSSYNEQFF.

This chain uses TRBV7-3 with TRBJ2-7; D uncertain. The CDR3 runs 14 residues. Trimming shortened V by 5 bases and J by 3 bases, and 14 bases separated the two germline ends. The germline V gene encodes CDR1 SGHTA and CDR2 FQGTGA. This CDR3 reads CASSPSEGLYEQYF. CDR3 bases: TGTGCCAGCAGCCCGAGCGAAGGCCTCTACGAGCAGTACTTC. The whole variable domain, filled in from reference TRBV7-3 and TRBJ2-7, reads GAGVSQTPSNKVTEKGKYVELRCDPISGHTALYWYRQSLGQGPEFLIYFQGTGAADDSGLPNDRFFAVRPEGSVSTLKIQRTERGDSAVYLCASSPSEGLYEQYFGPGTRLTVT.